The 21 T cell receptor beta chains below come from one sample, sequenced in a study of CDR3 diversity in severe acne. Using its own MiXCR run on the PCR reads, TCRdb lists one record per CDR3 protein. The data show roughly 93,000 distinct CDR3 sequences, approximately 49% seen once. The material sequenced was blood. The receptor set was obtained from a male donor with severe acne vulgaris.

This clonotype occurred many times. J is TRBJ1-2 and V is TRBV6-4, with 7 bases aligning to TRBD1. V gave up 5 bases and J gave up 2 bases; unmatched junction bases: 2. The CDR3 contains 13 residues. The germline V gene has CDR1 MRHNA and CDR2 SNTAGT. The CDR3 DNA follows: TGTGCCAGCAGTCAGGGGGAGAACTATGGCTACACCTTC. This gives the protein CASSQGENYGYTF.

This clonotype has ten or more counts. The chain employs TRBV19 and TRBJ2-5; the D is unclear. V lost 3 bases, J lost 7 bases, and 15 bases lay in between. CDR1 and CDR2 (germline): LNHDA, SQIVND (reference sequence). The CDR3 spans 14 residues. The CDR3 protein is CASSMGQPRGTQYF. The CDR3 nucleotides are TGTGCCAGTAGTATGGGCCAACCCCGAGGGACCCAGTACTTC.

The V and J genes are TRBV29-1 and TRBJ2-7, with a possible D match to TRBD1 (5 bases). The CDR3 spans 13 residues. Trimming removed 6 bases at V and 6 bases at J, with 18 bases between. The germline V gene encodes CDR1 SQVTM and CDR2 ANQGSEA. The CDR3 bases are TGCAGCGTGGTCCAGGGAATGACCTGCGAGCAGTACTTC. Translating it yields CSVVQGMTCEQYF.

A remark on this clonotype: One end of the junction does not line up with germline, which may come from a read error. The chain employs TRBV24-1 and TRBJ2-1; no clear D. The CDR3 spans 15 residues. The germline gives CDR1 KGHDR, CDR2 SFDVKD. The CDR3 DNA reads as TGTGCCACCAGTGATACGGAGTCTACCTACAATGAGCAATTCTTC. It translates to CATSDTESTYNEQFF.

This chain links TRBV25-1 with TRBJ2-1; D might be TRBD2 (7 bases). This CDR3 is built from 14 residues. Looked up from germline, CDR1 is MGHDK and CDR2 is SYGVNS. V lost 0 bases to trimming and J lost 14 bases, with 17 bases between them. The CDR3 DNA reads as TGTGCCAGCAGTGAATATATTCAGGGAGGGGGAGAGTTCTTC. This gives the protein CASSEYIQGGGEFF.

In its sample, this clonotype was seen a few times. The rearrangement joins TRBV6-5 to TRBJ2-5, with D possibly matching TRBD1 (5 bases). V was trimmed by 2 bases and J by 5 bases, leaving 12 bases between them. CDR3 length equals 14 residues. The germline V gene has CDR1 MNHEY and CDR2 SVGAGI. CDR3 bases: TGTGCCAGCAGTTACAGTCTAGGGGTGGAGACCCAGTACTTC. It codes for CASSYSLGVETQYF.

The chain uses TRBV10-3 and TRBJ2-7; D is unclear. CDR1 is ENHRY and CDR2 is SYGVKD in the germline V gene. The CDR3 consists of 14 residues. V lost 5 bases and J lost 0, with 11 bases in between. This CDR3 is CAISFAGPSYEQYF. CDR3 sequence (DNA): TGTGCCATCAGTTTCGCTGGCCCCTCCTACGAGCAGTACTTC.

This clonotype was seen a handful of times. The chain couples TRBV14 to TRBJ2-5; D call uncertain. The CDR3 has 13 residues. Germline lookup yields CDR1 SGHDN and CDR2 FVKESK. V shed 4 bases and J shed 2 bases, with 8 bases lying between them. DNA of the CDR3: TGTGCCAGCAGCCGTTCCTATCAAGAGACCCAGTACTTC. Its translation is CASSRSYQETQYF. Supplemented by reference TRBV14 and TRBJ2-5, the full variable domain reads EAGVTQFPSHSVIEKGQTVTLRCDPISGHDNLYWYRRVMGKEIKFLLHFVKESKQDESGMPNNRFLAERTGGTYSTLKVQPAELEDSGVYFCASSRSYQETQYFGPGTRLLVL.

A few counts support this clonotype. This rearrangement joins TRBV6-1 to TRBJ2-1; D gene uncertain. V lost 7 bases to trimming and J lost 7 bases, with 14 bases between them. In germline, CDR1 is MNHNS, CDR2 SASEGT. CDR3 length: 13 residues. CDR3 residues: CASTRDTFNEQFF. The CDR3 coding sequence is TGTGCCAGCACTAGGGATACCTTTAATGAGCAGTTCTTC.

For this clonotype: A much larger clonotype is one base distant, so this may be a read error. V usage is TRBV7-8 and J usage is TRBJ1-1, with D possibly being TRBD1 (6 bases). CDR3 length equals 15 residues. Per the germline V gene, CDR1 is SGHVS and CDR2 is FQNEAQ. The V and J ends lost 5 bases and 6 bases respectively, with 19 bases between them. The CDR3 DNA is TGTGCCAGCAGCCTTCCGACAGGTGGAGACGCTGAAGCTTTCTTT. As protein: CASSLPTGGDAEAFF.

As for this clonotype: A much larger clone differs by one base, so this may be a read error. The V gene is TRBV9, the J gene TRBJ2-3; perhaps TRBD1 as D (6 bases). Between the trimmed V and J ends, which lost 2 bases and 4 bases, there was a span of 14 bases. The CDR3 spans 15 residues. In germline, CDR1 is SGDLS, CDR2 YYNGEE. This CDR3 is CASSVEGGTSDTQYF. Here the CDR3 DNA reads TGTGCCAGCAGCGTTGAAGGGGGAACCTCAGATACGCAGTATTTT.

This clonotype was seen only once. The chain recombines TRBV6-2 or TRBV6-3 with TRBJ2-5; a possible D gene is TRBD1 (6 bases). The CDR3 loop spans 15 amino acids. V lost 8 bases to trimming and J lost 7 bases, with 23 bases between them. The germline CDR1 and CDR2 sequences are MNHEY and SVGEGT. The CDR3 nucleotides are TGTGCCAGCGGTTCTACGGGACAAACCTACGGGACCCAGTACTTC. It encodes CASGSTGQTYGTQYF.

V is TRBV9 and J is TRBJ2-5; the D gene is possibly TRBD2 (7 bases). The ends were cut back, 8 bases at V and 7 bases at J, with 18 bases in the middle. The CDR3 loop spans 13 amino acids. CDR1 SGDLS and CDR2 YYNGEE come from the germline V gene. The CDR3 coding sequence is TGTGCCAGTACCCGAGGGGGGGGAGGGACCCAGTACTTC. Amino acid sequence: CASTRGGGGTQYF.

This clonotype has just a few counts. V usage is TRBV6-4 and J usage is TRBJ2-1, with 12 bases that match TRBD1. The CDR3 contains 14 residues. The junction had 3 bases not matched to a gene; V was cut back by 4 bases and J by 8 bases. Germline lookup yields CDR1 MRHNA and CDR2 SNTAGT. This chain's CDR3 is CASSAGTGGDEQFF. The CDR3 nucleotides read TGTGCCAGCAGTGCCGGGACAGGGGGCGATGAGCAGTTCTTC.

The chain couples TRBV11-2 to TRBJ2-3; 15 positions agree with TRBD2. Germline CDR1 is SGHAT and CDR2 is FQNNGV. The CDR3 spans 18 residues. With 6 bases clipped from V and 0 bases from J, the junction kept 7 bases outside the gene matches. For the CDR3, the DNA is TGTGCCAGCAGACCTGGGACTAGCGGGAGGCTGAGCACAGATACGCAGTATTTT. Encoded protein: CASRPGTSGRLSTDTQYF.

The chain has TRBV25-1 and TRBJ2-1; D is possibly TRBD2 (6 bases). CDR1 and CDR2 (germline): MGHDK, SYGVNS. V was pared by 4 bases and J by 5 bases, with 9 bases between. The CDR3 runs 13 residues. The CDR3 region is CASSVGGNNEQFF. The DNA for the CDR3 is TGTGCCAGCAGTGTCGGGGGAAACAATGAGCAGTTCTTC. Complete variable domain (other parts from reference TRBV25-1 and TRBJ2-1): EADIYQTPRYLVIGTGKKITLECSQTMGHDKMYWYQQDPGMELHLIHYSYGVNSTEKGDLSSESTVSRIRTEHFPLTLESARPSHTSQYLCASSVGGNNEQFFGPGTRLTVL.

This clonotype is judged medium-sized. The chain uses TRBV28 and TRBJ1-2, with 9 bases fitting TRBD1. After removal of 2 bases from V and 1 base from J, the junction contained 2 bases not matched to a gene. The CDR3 has 15 residues. CDR1 and CDR2 (germline): MDHEN, SYDVKM. In DNA, the CDR3 is TGTGCCAGCAGTTTACGGACAGGGGATAACTATGGCTACACCTTC. Translated: CASSLRTGDNYGYTF.

Regarding this clonotype: This is likely a read error, given that the CDR3 carries no conserved phenylalanine or tryptophan at its end. The chain is built from TRBV6-4 and TRBJ2-4, with D maybe TRBD1 (6 bases). Germline lookup yields CDR1 MRHNA and CDR2 SNTAGT. CDR3 length equals 14 residues. V lost 3 bases to trimming and J lost 8 bases, with 14 bases between them. Written as DNA, the CDR3 is TGTGCCAGCAGTGAAGGCCAGGGGAGTGACATTCAGTACGTC. This encodes CASSEGQGSDIQYV.

The rearrangement links TRBV6-5 to TRBJ1-2, with D possibly being TRBD1 (5 bases). The germline V gene has CDR1 MNHEY and CDR2 SVGAGI. The CDR3 covers 12 residues. The CDR3 coding sequence is TGTGCGAGCGGGACTTCCAGCTATGGCTACACCTTC. This encodes CASGTSSYGYTF.

This rearrangement joins TRBV27 to TRBJ2-1; D remains ambiguous. Deletions cut 2 bases from V and 4 bases from J, with 6 bases between. From germline, CDR1 is MNHEY and CDR2 SMNVEV (reference sequence). CDR3 length: 13 residues. CDR3 sequence (DNA): TGTGCCAGCAGTTTACCTTCTTACAATGAGCAGTTCTTC. It is translated as CASSLPSYNEQFF.

V and J are TRBV7-2 and TRBJ2-2; D remains ambiguous. This CDR3 spans 17 amino acids. CDR1 and CDR2 from the germline V gene are SGHTA and FQGNSA. V was cut by 1 base and J by 4 bases, with 16 bases left in between. CDR3 sequence: CASSLGAEVWGTGELFF. CDR3 DNA: TGTGCCAGCAGCTTAGGGGCCGAGGTCTGGGGCACCGGGGAGCTGTTTTTT.